The 28 T cell receptor beta chains listed next were all sequenced from one sample in a study of T cells in tuberculosis. Sequencing used immunoSEQ multiplex PCR; TCRdb keeps in-frame clones, though not all of them. Of 54,000 or so clones in the sample, about 76% are singletons; the top ten hold roughly 13%. Cells were sorted from thawed PBMC rested overnight and stained with GMM-loaded CD1B tetramer, viability dye and anti-CD3. The CD1B tetramers carried C32 glucose monomycolate purified from Rhodococcus equi. Material: CD1b-GMM tetramer-negative cells sorted from PBMCs. Source of these receptors: an adult woman with latent tuberculosis.

V gene TRBV7-9 combines with J gene TRBJ2-2; 8 nucleotides match TRBD1. This CDR3 is built from 15 residues. Germline values: CDR1 SEHNR, CDR2 FQNEAQ (reference sequence). Germline trimming cut 4 bases from V and 6 bases from J; bases unmatched to any gene: 7. Here the CDR3 reads CASSSGGPRSGELFF. CDR3 nucleotide sequence: TGTGCCAGCAGCTCAGGGGGCCCCCGGTCCGGGGAGCTGTTTTTT.

The gene calls are TRBV9 and TRBJ2-7, with D uncertain. Germline V CDR1 and CDR2: SGDLS, YYNGEE. The CDR3 has 14 amino acids. V was pared by 0 bases and J by 0 bases, with 7 bases between. The CDR3 DNA reads TGTGCCAGCAGCGTAGGTTCCAACTCCTACGAGCAGTACTTC. This codes for CASSVGSNSYEQYF.

The chain joins TRBV6-1 to TRBJ1-5; D unclear. Trimming removed 2 bases at V and 7 bases at J, with 15 bases between. The CDR3 has 15 amino acids. Germline V CDR1 and CDR2: MNHNS, SASEGT. The DNA for the CDR3 is TGTGCCAGCAGTGAAATAGGAGGACTTGGGCAGCCCCAGCATTTT. This encodes CASSEIGGLGQPQHF.

Turning to this clone: Other DNA sequences within the sample encode an identical CDR3. The chain combines TRBV5-6 with TRBJ2-5; 8 bases fit TRBD1. CDR3 length: 17 amino acids. Germline V lookup: CDR1 SGHDT, CDR2 YYEEEE. The V gene end was trimmed by 0 bases and the J gene end by 1 base; junction bases not matched to a gene: 8. The CDR3 DNA sequence: TGTGCCAGCAGCTTGGCCGGCGCAGGGGGCCCCCAAGAGACCCAGTACTTC. Its translation: CASSLAGAGGPQETQYF.

The chain recombines TRBV5-4 with TRBJ1-1; D gene uncertain. In germline, CDR1 is SGHNT, CDR2 YYREEE (reference sequence). There are 14 residues in the CDR3. The V end lost 4 bases, the J end lost 5 bases, and 15 bases lay between the germline ends. CDR3 in amino acids: CASSPGSRETEAFF. The CDR3 region has the DNA TGTGCCAGCAGCCCGGGGTCCCGAGAGACTGAAGCTTTCTTT.

This clone was seen a handful of times. The chain recombines TRBV7-9 with TRBJ2-3, with a weak D call TRBD1 (7 bases). Germline V gene sequence: CDR1 SEHNR, CDR2 FQNEAQ (reference sequence). V lost 5 bases, J lost 1 base, and 16 bases lay in between. The CDR3 totals 16 residues. Written as DNA, the CDR3 is TGTGCCAGCAGCCCCCAGGGGGGCCTGGGCACAGATACGCAGTATTTT. This gives the protein CASSPQGGLGTDTQYF. The entire variable domain, with the rest obtained from reference TRBV7-9 and TRBJ2-3, is as follows: DTGVSQNPRHKITKRGQNVTFRCDPISEHNRLYWYRQTLGQGPEFLTYFQNEAQLEKSRLLSDRFSAERPKGSFSTLEIQRTEQGDSAMYLCASSPQGGLGTDTQYFGPGTRLTVL.

This chain joins TRBV5-1 and TRBJ2-7; 15 bases match TRBD2. Trimming at V came to 0 bases and at J to 6 bases, leaving 10 bases not matched to a gene. In germline, CDR1 is SGHRS, CDR2 YFSETQ. CDR3 length: 18 amino acids. CDR3 nucleotide sequence: TGCGCCAGCAGCTTGGCCCCCGGTGGGACTAGCGGGAGGCCCGAGCAGTACTTC. Its protein is CASSLAPGGTSGRPEQYF.

V is TRBV7-6 and J is TRBJ1-3; 7 bases agree with TRBD1. The length of the CDR3 is 15 residues. The ends lost 5 bases at V and 4 bases at J; junction bases unmatched: 8. The germline V gene encodes CDR1 SGHVS and CDR2 FNYEAQ. CDR3 bases: TGTGCCAGCAGCCCCTCGAGGGGGCCAGGAAACACCATATATTTT. This sequence encodes CASSPSRGPGNTIYF. The full variable domain, with the rest looked up from reference TRBV7-6 and TRBJ1-3, is GAGVSQSPRYKVTKRGQDVALRCDPISGHVSLYWYRQALGQGPEFLTYFNYEAQQDKSGLPNDRFSAERPEGSISTLTIQRTEQRDSAMYRCASSPSRGPGNTIYFGEGSWLTVV.

As DNA, the CDR3 is TGTGCCAGCAGCTTCGGCGACAGGATGGAGAACATTCAGTACTTC. This codes for CASSFGDRMENIQYF. The chain links TRBV5-8 to TRBJ2-4; perhaps TRBD1 as D (6 bases). The V end lost 2 bases, the J end lost 7 bases, and 16 bases lay between the germline ends. The CDR3 has 15 amino acids. Germline CDR1 reads SGHTS; CDR2 reads YDEGEE.

The CDR3 reads CASSLEGQGFNQPQHF. For the CDR3, the DNA is TGTGCCAGCAGCTTAGAAGGTCAGGGATTCAATCAGCCCCAGCATTTT. The gene calls are TRBV7-8 and TRBJ1-5, with D possibly matching TRBD1 (5 bases). V lost 1 base and J lost 3, with 13 bases in between. The CDR3 consists of 16 residues. The germline CDR1 and CDR2 sequences are SGHVS and FQNEAQ.

In its sample, this clone was seen once. The CDR3 nucleotides read TGTGCCAGCAGTCTTCAGGGAAACAATCAGCCCCAGCATTTT. Amino acid sequence: CASSLQGNNQPQHF. V and J are TRBV28 and TRBJ1-5; possibly TRBD1 for D (5 bases). CDR3 size: 14 residues. Looked up from germline, CDR1 is MDHEN and CDR2 is SYDVKM. V gave up 5 bases and J gave up 3 bases, with 11 bases separating them.

The chain employs TRBV7-2 and TRBJ1-1; 7 nucleotides agree with TRBD1. Losses at the gene ends were 5 bases for V and 7 bases for J; bases not matched to a gene: 19. Germline lookup yields CDR1 SGHTA and CDR2 FQGNSA. CDR3 length: 17 amino acids. The CDR3 reads CASSALRDSLMIGEAFF. Written as DNA, the CDR3 is TGTGCCAGCAGCGCCCTCCGGGACAGCCTCATGATTGGTGAAGCTTTCTTT.

This clone was detected only once. The genes are TRBV7-6 and TRBJ1-3; D not certain. With 5 bases removed from V and 4 bases from J, the gap between germline ends came to 12 bases. The V gene's germline CDR1 is SGHVS and CDR2 FNYEAQ. CDR3 size: 14 residues. Here the CDR3 reads CASSRENGGNTIYF. The CDR3, as DNA: TGTGCCAGCAGCCGGGAAAATGGGGGAAACACCATATATTTT.

The chain has TRBV7-3 and TRBJ2-7, with TRBD1 matching 7 bases. From germline, CDR1 is SGHTA and CDR2 FQGTGA. The CDR3 is made up of 15 amino acids. The V gene end was trimmed by 4 bases and the J gene end by 4 bases; junction bases not matched to a gene: 10. CDR3 sequence: CASSSLQGKKYEQYF. CDR3 nucleotides: TGTGCCAGCAGCTCTCTACAGGGGAAAAAGTACGAGCAGTACTTC.

This chain uses TRBV5-1 with TRBJ2-3; 11 bases map to TRBD2. This CDR3 has 18 amino acids. Per germline, CDR1 SGHRS and CDR2 YFSETQ. The V segment lost 2 bases and the J segment 2 bases; nucleotides outside the gene matches: 10. CDR3 amino acids: CASSFPSLAGGLTDTQYF. The CDR3 region has the DNA TGCGCCAGCAGCTTCCCCTCCCTAGCGGGAGGCCTCACAGATACGCAGTATTTT.

The CDR3: CASSLGTFNEKLFF. DNA of the CDR3: TGTGCCAGCAGCTTAGGGACATTCAATGAAAAACTGTTTTTT. J is TRBJ1-4 and V is TRBV11-2, with D maybe TRBD1 (5 bases). The CDR3 sequence is 14 residues long. Germline CDR1 SGHAT, CDR2 FQNNGV. The V end was cut by 1 base, the J end by 5 bases, with 8 bases between.

This clone appeared a few times. The rearrangement uses TRBV7-9 and TRBJ1-1, with TRBD1 matching over 8 bases. Germline V gene data show CDR1 as SEHNR and CDR2 as FQNEAQ (reference sequence). There are 16 residues in the CDR3. Trimming removed 5 bases from V and 6 bases from J; junction bases left unmatched: 14. In DNA form, the CDR3 reads TGTGCCAGCAGCGCACACGGACAGGGAAGGGGGGCTGAAGCTTTCTTT. It is translated as CASSAHGQGRGAEAFF.

This chain joins TRBV2 and TRBJ1-2; 10 bases are a match to TRBD1. V trimming: 11 bases; J trimming: 7 bases; junction bases outside the gene matches: 7. CDR3 length equals 12 residues. Germline loops: CDR1 SNHLY, CDR2 FYNNEI. DNA for the CDR3: TGTGCCGCGGGGGGGACAGGGGTTGGCTACACCTTC. Its protein product is CAAGGTGVGYTF.

The rearrangement joins TRBV25-1 to TRBJ1-2; 7 bases line up with TRBD1. CDR3 length equals 12 residues. After removal of 3 bases from V and 8 bases from J, the junction contained 3 bases not matched to a gene. Germline CDR1 is MGHDK and CDR2 is SYGVNS. The CDR3 sequence is CASSDVGGGYTF. DNA of the CDR3: TGTGCCAGCAGTGATGTAGGGGGCGGCTACACCTTC.

The rearrangement uses TRBV2 and TRBJ1-1; D not certain. V lost 6 bases to trimming and J lost 0 bases, with 11 bases between them. The CDR3 has 14 residues. Germline values: CDR1 SNHLY, CDR2 FYNNEI. Written as DNA, the CDR3 is TGTGCCAGCAGCCCCTGGCCCATGAACACTGAAGCTTTCTTT. Amino acid sequence: CASSPWPMNTEAFF.

This chain uses TRBV28 with TRBJ2-7, with D unclear. Germline assignment: CDR1 MDHEN and CDR2 SYDVKM. The CDR3 is made up of 14 amino acids. The ends were cut back, 0 bases at V and 2 bases at J, with 8 bases in the middle. CDR3 bases: TGTGCCAGCAGTTTATGGGATAGCACCTACGAGCAGTACTTC. As protein: CASSLWDSTYEQYF.

This sequence joins TRBV14 and TRBJ2-1, with D maybe TRBD2 (5 bases). Trimming removed 0 bases at V and 7 bases at J, with 7 bases between. This CDR3 contains 13 residues. From germline, CDR1 is SGHDN and CDR2 FVKESK. In nucleotides, the CDR3 is TGTGCCAGCAGCCAAGACTGGGAGAATGAGCAGTTCTTC. Encoded protein: CASSQDWENEQFF. The complete variable domain, with remaining parts taken from reference TRBV14 and TRBJ2-1, reads EAGVTQFPSHSVIEKGQTVTLRCDPISGHDNLYWYRRVMGKEIKFLLHFVKESKQDESGMPNNRFLAERTGGTYSTLKVQPAELEDSGVYFCASSQDWENEQFFGPGTRLTVL.

The J gene is TRBJ1-1, the V gene TRBV19; 7 nucleotides match TRBD1. Germline CDR1 and CDR2: LNHDA and SQIVND (reference sequence). V gave up 4 bases and J gave up 5 bases; unmatched junction bases: 10. CDR3 length: 15 residues. The CDR3 coding sequence is TGTGCCAGTAGTACCATGACAGGGTTAACAACTGAAGCTTTCTTT. Its translation is CASSTMTGLTTEAFF.

The chain is built from TRBV5-4 and TRBJ2-2, with TRBD2 identical over 14 bases. V was pared by 4 bases and J by 6 bases, with 8 bases of the junction left unmatched. The CDR3 has 17 residues. In germline, CDR1 is SGHNT, CDR2 YYREEE (reference sequence). The CDR3, as DNA: TGTGCCAGCAGCCGGGGACTAGCGGGAGATGTCGCCGGGGAGCTGTTTTTT. The encoded protein is CASSRGLAGDVAGELFF.

This chain joins TRBV7-6 and TRBJ1-1; 9 bases match TRBD1. Looked up from germline, CDR1 is SGHVS and CDR2 is FNYEAQ. V gave up 3 bases and J gave up 2 bases; unmatched junction bases: 4. The CDR3 is 15 amino acids. The CDR3 is CASSFGTGHNTEAFF. The CDR3 region has the DNA TGTGCCAGCAGCTTTGGGACAGGGCACAACACTGAAGCTTTCTTT.

J is TRBJ2-7 and V is TRBV6-1, with TRBD1 identical over 7 bases. The CDR3 is 14 residues long. The V and J ends lost 6 bases and 2 bases, in that order; junction bases with no gene match: 7. Germline V gene lookup returns CDR1 MNHNS and CDR2 SASEGT. The CDR3 region has the DNA TGTGCCAGCAGGAGGCTCGGGACAGCCTACGAGCAGTACTTC. Its translation is CASRRLGTAYEQYF.

This clone was observed a few times. V usage is TRBV6-5 and J usage is TRBJ2-5; 8 bases match TRBD1. Germline assignment: CDR1 MNHEY and CDR2 SVGAGI. CDR3 size: 15 residues. The ends lost 6 bases at V and 5 bases at J; junction bases unmatched: 11. The CDR3 bases are TGTGCCAGCAGCCAGACACAGGGGGTAGGCGAGACCCAGTACTTC. Its protein product is CASSQTQGVGETQYF.

The chain couples TRBV5-1 to TRBJ2-3; TRBD2 agrees at 12 bases. Germline lookup yields CDR1 SGHRS and CDR2 YFSETQ. The CDR3 consists of 17 residues. The trim removed 4 bases at V and 1 base at J, leaving 7 bases unmatched. The CDR3: CASSPDGLAGRTDTQYF. CDR3 sequence (DNA): TGCGCCAGCAGCCCGGACGGACTAGCGGGACGCACAGATACGCAGTATTTT.